One sample yielded the 18 T cell receptor beta chains listed below, sequenced in a study of CD8 T cells in ankylosing spondylitis. TCRdb reprocessed the 5' RACE reads via MiXCR and lists one record per CDR3 protein. The data show about 240,000 distinct CDR3 sequences, around 7.8% seen once. The sample was blood, either unsorted or a sorted T cell fraction (not recorded which). Receptor source: a male donor with ankylosing spondylitis or in good health (not recorded which).

This clonotype was counted between two and nine times. The chain joins TRBV4-2 to TRBJ2-2; 10 positions match TRBD2. CDR3 size: 16 residues. Losses at the gene ends were 2 bases for V and 4 bases for J; bases not matched to a gene: 4. The germline V gene has CDR1 LGHNA and CDR2 YNFKEQ. The CDR3 loop is CASSQLAGVGTGELFF. The CDR3 nucleotides are TGTGCCAGCAGCCAACTAGCGGGGGTTGGCACCGGGGAGCTGTTTTTT.

This clonotype was counted a few times. The chain has TRBV12-3 or TRBV12-4 and TRBJ1-5, with 8 bases matching TRBD1. Germline trimming cut 3 bases from V and 7 bases from J; bases unmatched to any gene: 5. This CDR3 has 14 amino acids. The CDR3 loop reads CASSFAGTGQPQHF. The CDR3 region has the DNA TGTGCCAGCAGTTTTGCCGGGACAGGCCAGCCCCAGCATTTT.

This clonotype was observed at least ten times. CDR3: CAIQDVREYEQYF. The CDR3, as DNA: TGTGCCATCCAGGACGTACGGGAGTACGAGCAGTACTTC. The V and J genes are TRBV10-3 and TRBJ2-7; perhaps TRBD2 as D (6 bases). Germline-derived CDR1 and CDR2 are ENHRY and SYGVKD. Trimming removed 8 bases from V and 4 bases from J, with 15 bases in between. The CDR3 consists of 13 residues.

This clonotype was seen repeatedly, ten times or more. The genes are TRBV5-1 and TRBJ2-2; D might be TRBD2 (6 bases). V gave up 7 bases and J gave up 2 bases, with 15 bases separating them. The CDR3 covers 15 residues. The V gene's germline CDR1 is SGHRS and CDR2 YFSETQ. CDR3 coding DNA: TGCGCCAGCGGCGAAGCGGGCGTCAACACCGGGGAGCTGTTTTTT. Protein: CASGEAGVNTGELFF. The full variable domain, its missing parts supplied by reference TRBV5-1 and TRBJ2-2, is KAGVTQTPRYLIKTRGQQVTLSCSPISGHRSVSWYQQTPGQGLQFLFEYFSETQRNKGNFPGRFSGRQFSNSRSEMNVSTLELGDSALYLCASGEAGVNTGELFFGEGSRLTVL.

This clonotype was recorded many times. The chain combines TRBV7-2 with TRBJ1-2; no clear D gene. The CDR3 is 16 residues long. The V gene's germline CDR1 is SGHTA and CDR2 FQGNSA. The ends were cut back, 4 bases at V and 0 bases at J, with 15 bases in the middle. The CDR3 nucleotides are TGTGCCAGCAGCTCAAATCGGCCAGGAACTAACTATGGCTACACCTTC. This gives the protein CASSSNRPGTNYGYTF.

This clonotype was counted at least ten times. The chain joins TRBV5-5 to TRBJ1-3; TRBD1 is a possible D gene (5 bases). V lost 3 bases to trimming and J lost 0 bases, with 19 bases between them. The germline V gene encodes CDR1 SGHKS and CDR2 YYEKEE (reference sequence). The CDR3 extends over 18 amino acids. Written as DNA, the CDR3 is TGTGCCAGCAGCTACCGGACGTCCGGGGACCTCTCTGGAAACACCATATATTTT. This translates into CASSYRTSGDLSGNTIYF. The full variable domain, its missing parts supplied by reference TRBV5-5 and TRBJ1-3, is DAGVTQSPTHLIKTRGQQVTLRCSPISGHKSVSWYQQVLGQGPQFIFQYYEKEERGRGNFPDRFSARQFPNYSSELNVNALLLGDSALYLCASSYRTSGDLSGNTIYFGEGSWLTVV.

There are many counts of this clonotype. The V gene is TRBV5-1, the J gene TRBJ1-2; 8 bases align to TRBD1. The CDR3 runs 13 residues. The germline V gene has CDR1 SGHRS and CDR2 YFSETQ. After removal of 4 bases from V and 8 bases from J, the junction contained 7 bases not matched to a gene. The CDR3 DNA sequence: TGCGCCAGCAGCCCTGTGGACAGGGACGGCTACACCTTC. Encoded protein: CASSPVDRDGYTF.

In this sample, this clonotype turned up many times. This chain uses TRBV29-1 with TRBJ2-4, with unresolved D. Germline CDR1 is SQVTM and CDR2 is ANQGSEA. Between the trimmed V and J ends, which lost 3 bases and 0 bases, there was a span of 6 bases. CDR3 length: 13 residues. Written as DNA, the CDR3 is TGCAGCGTTGAGGTGATAGCCAAAAACATTCAGTACTTC. This encodes CSVEVIAKNIQYF.

With regard to this clonotype: Since no conserved phenylalanine or tryptophan closes the CDR3, a read error is the likely cause. The chain links TRBV10-2 to TRBJ2-2; TRBD1 might be the D (5 bases). This CDR3 comprises 18 residues. CDR1 is WSHSY and CDR2 is SAAADI in the germline V gene. V lost 3 bases, J lost 0 bases, and 17 bases lay in between. CDR3 in DNA: TGCGCCAGCAGTGACTACCTCAGGGCAGCGCCGAACACCGGGGAGCTGTTTTGT. It specifies CASSDYLRAAPNTGELFC.

This clonotype was observed at least ten times. The V and J genes are TRBV6-1 and TRBJ2-1; no clear D gene. Deletions cut 7 bases from V and 0 bases from J, with 16 bases between. Per the germline V gene, CDR1 is MNHNS and CDR2 is SASEGT. The CDR3 loop spans 16 amino acids. CDR3 bases: TGTGCCAGCAACCCAGGTGGGCTTAGCTCCTACAATGAGCAGTTCTTC. It is translated as CASNPGGLSSYNEQFF.

V and J are TRBV7-9 and TRBJ2-4, with 9 nucleotides matching TRBD1. V shed 5 bases and J 2 bases; nucleotides not matched to a gene: 7. Germline V gene data show CDR1 as SEHNR and CDR2 as FQNEAQ (reference sequence). This CDR3 contains 16 residues. CDR3 residues: CASSVGTGSTKNIQYF. Here the CDR3 DNA reads TGTGCCAGCAGCGTCGGGACAGGGTCAACCAAAAACATTCAGTACTTC.

This clonotype was picked up many times. V is TRBV7-2 and J is TRBJ1-2; 9 positions match TRBD1. CDR1 is SGHTA and CDR2 is FQGNSA in the germline V gene. Unmatched junction bases numbered 5, after V lost 4 bases and J lost 8 bases. There are 13 residues in the CDR3. The CDR3 nucleotides are TGTGCCAGCAGCTCGGGACAGGGAGGCGGCTACACCTTC. Its protein is CASSSGQGGGYTF. Together with reference TRBV7-2 and TRBJ1-2, the CDR3 gives the full variable domain: GAGVSQSPSNKVTEKGKDVELRCDPISGHTALYWYRQSLGQGLEFLIYFQGNSAPDKSGLPSDRFSAERTGGSVSTLTIQRTQQEDSAVYLCASSSGQGGGYTFGSGTRLTVV.

This clonotype was counted many times. The chain links TRBV6-5 to TRBJ2-7; 10 bases line up with TRBD2. Trimming at V came to 2 bases and at J to 4 bases, leaving 5 bases not matched to a gene. The germline V gene encodes CDR1 MNHEY and CDR2 SVGAGI. The CDR3 loop spans 15 amino acids. The CDR3 sequence: CASSYTSGTIYEQYF. Written as DNA, the CDR3 is TGTGCCAGCAGTTACACTAGCGGGACAATTTACGAGCAGTACTTC.

This clonotype was found many times. V is TRBV20-1 and J is TRBJ1-6; TRBD1 matches at 7 bases. V lost 0 bases and J lost 8; bases outside the gene matches: 7. The CDR3 has 15 residues. CDR1 is DFQATT and CDR2 is SNEGSKA in the germline V gene (reference sequence). The CDR3 reads CSARDARGRDSPLHF. In DNA form, the CDR3 reads TGCAGTGCTAGAGATGCTAGGGGGCGAGATTCACCCCTCCACTTT.

In its sample, this clonotype was seen many times. The rearrangement links TRBV15 to TRBJ1-1; D not certain. The V end was cut by 3 bases, the J end by 4 bases, with 12 bases between. Germline CDR1 and CDR2: LNHNV and YYDKDF (reference sequence). The length of the CDR3 is 14 residues. The CDR3 region is CATSSTRAATEAFF. In DNA, the CDR3 is TGTGCCACCAGCAGCACTAGGGCAGCCACTGAAGCTTTCTTT.

This clonotype came up many times. The chain combines TRBV20-1 with TRBJ1-2; TRBD1 is a possible D gene (6 bases). The CDR3 contains 14 residues. V was shortened by 2 bases and J by 7 bases, with 17 bases between the two germline ends. Per germline, CDR1 DFQATT and CDR2 SNEGSKA (reference sequence). The CDR3 protein is CSARLNGQIIGYTF. CDR3 in DNA: TGCAGTGCTAGATTAAACGGACAGATCATTGGCTACACCTTC.

In its sample, this clonotype was seen a few times. The chain carries TRBV30 and TRBJ2-5; D possibly corresponds to TRBD1 (6 bases). CDR1 and CDR2 (germline): GTSNPN, SVGIG (reference sequence). This CDR3 has 12 residues. V gave up 2 bases and J gave up 6 bases, with 10 bases separating them. DNA of the CDR3: TGTGCCTGGAGTCGACAGGCCCAGACCCAGTACTTC. As protein: CAWSRQAQTQYF. Based on the CDR3 plus reference TRBV30 and TRBJ2-5, the full variable domain is SQTIHQWPATLVQPVGSPLSLECTVEGTSNPNLYWYRQAAGRGLQLLFYSVGIGQISSEVPQNLSASRPQDRQFILSSKKLLLSDSGFYLCAWSRQAQTQYFGPGTRLLVL.

In this sample, this clonotype turned up many times. J is TRBJ1-1 and V is TRBV20-1, with no clear D. Germline V gives CDR1 DFQATT, CDR2 SNEGSKA (reference sequence). The CDR3 has 13 residues. The V gene lost 2 bases and the J gene lost 3 bases, with 10 bases spanning the gap. The CDR3 coding sequence is TGCAGTGCTAGACGCCCGGTAGACACTGAAGCTTTCTTT. Translated: CSARRPVDTEAFF.